Shown below are 31 T cell receptor beta chains from a single sample sequenced in a study of blood T cells in healthy people across ages. The use of a sample-barcoded 5' primer and a J-beta primer mix characterized a second PCR of about 7 to 12 cycles. TCRdb fed the 5' RACE reads into MiXCR, producing one record per CDR3 protein. Of 600,000 to 1,000,000 distinct CDR3 sequences in the sample, around 25% were seen once. These data were also filed under a second study, of T cells of mothers and their children.

The sample taken for sequencing was blood. These receptors came from a boy aged 5-17 years in good health.

The chain joins TRBV12-3 or TRBV12-4 to TRBJ2-5; 7 bases match TRBD2. With the DNA end fitting TRBJ2-7 better, the J assignment may be wrong. CDR3 size: 15 residues. The CDR3 protein is CASTTGLAATYEQYF. In DNA form, the CDR3 reads TGTGCCAGCACCACGGGGCTAGCGGCAACCTACGAGCAGTACTTC.

This chain connects TRBV7-2 to TRBJ2-3; D not certain. The CDR3 is made up of 12 amino acids. Per the germline V gene, CDR1 is SGHTA and CDR2 is FQGNSA. Trimming removed 5 bases from V and 10 bases from J, with 13 bases in between. In DNA form, the CDR3 reads TGTGCCAGCAGCCCGCGTGGCTTTCCGCAGTATTTT. This gives the protein CASSPRGFPQYF.

The chain employs TRBV28 and TRBJ2-1, with 8 positions matching TRBD1. Losses at the gene ends were 3 bases for V and 3 bases for J; bases not matched to a gene: 4. The CDR3 totals 15 residues. Germline CDR1 reads MDHEN; CDR2 reads SYDVKM. The CDR3 DNA is TGTGCCAGCAGTTTTTCTGGGACAGGCTACAATGAGCAGTTCTTC. This encodes CASSFSGTGYNEQFF.

The sample holds one count of this clonotype. This chain uses TRBV20-1 with TRBJ1-2, with D possibly TRBD1 on 6 matching bases. Germline assignment: CDR1 DFQATT and CDR2 SNEGSKA (reference sequence). Trimming removed 5 bases at V and 4 bases at J, with 11 bases between. CDR3 length equals 12 residues. The CDR3 here is CSASSDSYGYTF. CDR3 DNA: TGCAGTGCTTCTTCGGACAGCTATGGCTACACCTTC.

The rearrangement links TRBV10-3 to TRBJ2-7; D is unresolved. Germline V gene sequence: CDR1 ENHRY, CDR2 SYGVKD. With 0 bases removed from V and 3 bases from J, the gap between germline ends came to 9 bases. The CDR3 spans 14 residues. CDR3 coding DNA: TGTGCCATCAGTGAGTCCCGGCCCGACTACGAGCAGTACTTC. Amino acids: CAISESRPDYEQYF.

The table lists this clonotype with a few counts. The V call is TRBV20-1, the J call TRBJ2-7, with 7 positions matching TRBD2. TRBJ2-1 explains the end of the DNA better; the J call may be wrong. This CDR3 is built from 13 residues. The germline gives CDR1 DFQATT, CDR2 SNEGSKA (reference sequence). The CDR3 DNA reads TGCAGTGCCCCCAGAGCGGGGATAGGCGAGCAGTTCTTC. This translates into CSAPRAGIGEQFF.

This chain joins TRBV12-3 or TRBV12-4 and TRBJ2-1, with 10 nucleotides matching TRBD2. The CDR3 has 16 amino acids. The J segment lost 4 bases and the V segment lost 3 bases, leaving 6 bases of the junction unmatched. The CDR3 spells CASSLVRLAGYNEQFF. The CDR3 bases are TGTGCCAGCAGTTTGGTACGACTAGCGGGTTACAATGAGCAGTTCTTC.

DNA of the CDR3: TGCAGCGTTGCGGCAGCGCCGAACACCGGGGAGCTGTTTTTT. This codes for CSVAAAPNTGELFF. J is TRBJ2-2 and V is TRBV29-1, with unresolved D. The germline V gene has CDR1 SQVTM and CDR2 ANQGSEA. The CDR3 extends over 14 amino acids. V lost 4 bases and J 0 bases, leaving 9 bases between the germline ends.

This clonotype was detected a few times. V usage is TRBV5-5 and J usage is TRBJ2-6, with a weak D call TRBD2 (6 bases). Trimming took 4 bases from V and 1 from J, leaving 18 bases between them. Looked up from germline, CDR1 is SGHKS and CDR2 is YYEKEE (reference sequence). The CDR3 has 18 residues. The CDR3 is CASSPQGLQSSGANVLTF. CDR3 in DNA: TGTGCCAGCAGCCCGCAGGGACTCCAAAGTTCTGGGGCCAACGTCCTGACTTTC.

This clonotype has more than one count but fewer than ten. The chain uses TRBV5-5 and TRBJ2-2; D remains unclear. Trimming pared 4 bases from V and 4 bases from J, leaving 17 bases between. CDR3 size: 16 residues. The germline CDR1 and CDR2 sequences are SGHKS and YYEKEE (reference sequence). Here the CDR3 reads CASSHGQEIATGELFF. CDR3 bases: TGTGCCAGCAGCCACGGCCAGGAGATAGCCACCGGGGAGCTGTTTTTT.

This clonotype was found a few times. DNA for the CDR3: TGTGCCAGCAGCCAAGTCTGGGCTGGGGCCAACGTCCTGACTTTC. It yields the protein CASSQVWAGANVLTF. V and J are TRBV3-1 and TRBJ2-6; D gene uncertain. The germline V gene encodes CDR1 LGHDT and CDR2 YNNKEL (reference sequence). CDR3 size: 15 residues. With 1 base removed from V and 2 bases from J, the gap between germline ends came to 6 bases.

This clonotype was recorded a few times. CDR3: CAAGSSSYEQYF. Here the CDR3 DNA reads TGTGCGGCGGGGTCGAGCTCCTACGAGCAGTACTTC. The chain couples TRBV6-2 or TRBV6-3 to TRBJ2-7; possible D gene TRBD2, 6 bases. CDR3 length: 12 amino acids. The germline gives CDR1 MNHEY, CDR2 SVGEGT.

The chain combines TRBV28 with TRBJ1-4; D unresolved. Between the trimmed V and J ends, which lost 3 bases and 4 bases, there was a span of 15 bases. This CDR3 contains 16 residues. CDR1 is MDHEN, CDR2 SYDVKM, per germline. The CDR3 DNA reads as TGTGCCAGCAGTTTCGAGAGGCTCTCCCATAATGAAAAACTGTTTTTT. Translated: CASSFERLSHNEKLFF.

The chain is built from TRBV7-2 and TRBJ2-2, with D unclear. This CDR3 is 14 amino acids long. CDR1 is SGHTA and CDR2 is FQGNSA in the germline V gene. The V end was cut by 1 base, the J end by 8 bases, with 11 bases between. CDR3 sequence reads: CASSLDWNLGELFF. The CDR3 nucleotides are TGTGCCAGCAGCTTAGATTGGAATTTGGGGGAGCTGTTTTTT. Filled out from reference TRBV7-2 and TRBJ2-2, the complete variable domain reads GAGVSQSPSNKVTEKGKDVELRCDPISGHTALYWYRQSLGQGLEFLIYFQGNSAPDKSGLPSDRFSAERTGGSVSTLTIQRTQQEDSAVYLCASSLDWNLGELFFGEGSRLTVL.

This clonotype was detected only a few times. The chain joins TRBV6-5 to TRBJ2-1; D unresolved. CDR1 and CDR2 from the germline V gene are MNHEY and SVGAGI. V was cut by 5 bases and J by 6 bases, with 5 bases left in between. CDR3 length: 11 amino acids. CDR3 region: CASSGFNEQFF. The CDR3 bases are TGTGCCAGCAGTGGGTTCAATGAGCAGTTCTTC.

This clonotype was counted only a few times. Compared with germline, one end of the junction differs, possibly owing to a read error. V and J are TRBV28 and TRBJ1-2; tentatively, D is TRBD1 (5 bases). The germline V gene encodes CDR1 MDHEN and CDR2 SYDVKM. CDR3 length: 17 residues. CDR3 in DNA: TGTGCCAGCAGTGGGGGGGGAGTTGGGACGATAAACTATAGCTACACCTTC. Translating gives CASSGGGVGTINYSYTF.

This clonotype has at least ten counts. This chain uses TRBV4-3 with TRBJ1-1; no firm D call. The length of the CDR3 is 16 residues. V lost 0 bases and J lost 1, with 12 bases in between. The V gene's germline CDR1 is LGHNA and CDR2 YSLEER. The CDR3 loop reads CASSQDGRGGNTEAFF. In nucleotides, the CDR3 is TGCGCCAGCAGCCAAGATGGTCGGGGTGGGAACACTGAAGCTTTCTTT.

V usage is TRBV7-2 and J usage is TRBJ2-1, with a possible D match to TRBD2 (5 bases). Per the germline V gene, CDR1 is SGHTA and CDR2 is FQGNSA. The CDR3 extends over 15 amino acids. The V gene lost 5 bases and the J gene lost 6 bases, with 17 bases spanning the gap. The CDR3 nucleotides read TGTGCCAGCAGCCGACTATGGGCCGGGCGCAATGAGCAGTTCTTC. This translates into CASSRLWAGRNEQFF.

This clonotype was recorded a few times. V and J are TRBV29-1 and TRBJ1-2; the D gene is possibly TRBD1 (6 bases). Germline CDR1 and CDR2: SQVTM and ANQGSEA. The CDR3 consists of 13 residues. Trimming took off 4 bases at V and 2 bases at J, with 11 bases between the two ends. CDR3 nucleotides: TGCAGCGTTGGGACAGCTCAGAACTATGGCTACACCTTC. It is translated as CSVGTAQNYGYTF.

The chain is built from TRBV7-9 and TRBJ2-2; the match to TRBD1 covers 9 bases. The germline V gene encodes CDR1 SEHNR and CDR2 FQNEAQ (reference sequence). Trimming at V came to 5 bases and at J to 7 bases, leaving 14 bases not matched to a gene. The CDR3 runs 17 residues. CDR3 DNA sequence: TGTGCCAGCAGCGCCCGCGTGGACAGGGGTCTTAGCGGGGAGCTGTTTTTT. Its protein is CASSARVDRGLSGELFF.

V is TRBV6-2 or TRBV6-3 and J is TRBJ2-5; D might be TRBD1 (6 bases). With the DNA end fitting TRBJ2-7 better, the J assignment may be wrong. Germline loops: CDR1 MNHEY, CDR2 SVGEGT. The CDR3 sequence is 16 residues long. The CDR3 here is CASTYAWDTVSYEQYF. Written as DNA, the CDR3 is TGTGCCAGCACCTACGCGTGGGACACCGTATCCTACGAGCAGTACTTC.

In DNA form, the CDR3 reads TGTGCCAGCAGCCGCCCCGAAGGTGCGGATGAGCAGTTCTTC. Encoded protein: CASSRPEGADEQFF. The chain recombines TRBV7-2 with TRBJ2-1; D unclear. The germline gives CDR1 SGHTA, CDR2 FQGNSA. Trimming took off 5 bases at V and 8 bases at J, with 16 bases between the two ends. The CDR3 is 14 amino acids. Drawing the rest from reference TRBV7-2 and TRBJ2-1, the complete variable domain is GAGVSQSPSNKVTEKGKDVELRCDPISGHTALYWYRQSLGQGLEFLIYFQGNSAPDKSGLPSDRFSAERTGGSVSTLTIQRTQQEDSAVYLCASSRPEGADEQFFGPGTRLTVL.

This clonotype has ten or more counts. The J gene is TRBJ2-5, the V gene TRBV12-3 or TRBV12-4, with 9 bases that match TRBD2. V trimming: 5 bases; J trimming: 7 bases; junction bases outside the gene matches: 8. This CDR3 spans 14 amino acids. The CDR3 loop is CASSPQRGAVTQYF. CDR3 in DNA: TGTGCCAGCAGTCCCCAGCGGGGGGCGGTGACCCAGTACTTC.

This clonotype came up a few times. The chain couples TRBV29-1 to TRBJ2-1; 8 nucleotides match TRBD1. The CDR3 runs 13 residues. Germline CDR1 is SQVTM and CDR2 is ANQGSEA. The V and J ends lost 7 bases and 0 bases, in that order; junction bases with no gene match: 2. The CDR3 sequence is CSGDRSSYNEQFF. DNA for the CDR3: TGCAGCGGGGACAGGAGCTCCTACAATGAGCAGTTCTTC.

This clonotype was counted once. The rearrangement links TRBV29-1 to TRBJ2-7, with 7 bases fitting TRBD1. Germline CDR1 is SQVTM and CDR2 is ANQGSEA. This CDR3 has 14 amino acids. After removal of 6 bases from V and 0 bases from J, the junction contained 8 bases not matched to a gene. The CDR3 DNA reads as TGCAGCGTACTCGGACAGGAGAGCTCCTACGAGCAGTACTTC. Its translation: CSVLGQESSYEQYF.

The chain couples TRBV12-3 or TRBV12-4 to TRBJ2-3, with D hard to call. This CDR3 contains 13 residues. Trimming cost V 5 bases and J 4 bases, with 10 bases left between them. CDR3 sequence reads: CASSAPIADTQYF. The CDR3 DNA reads TGTGCCAGCAGTGCACCGATCGCAGATACGCAGTATTTT.

This clonotype was found a few times. This may stem from a read error, because a much larger clone lies one nucleotide away. The genes are TRBV7-8 and TRBJ2-1; 14 nucleotides align to TRBD2. The length of the CDR3 is 15 residues. Germline V lookup: CDR1 SGHVS, CDR2 FQNEAQ. Unmatched junction bases numbered 1, after V lost 1 base and J lost 8 bases. The CDR3 coding sequence is TGTGCCAGCAGCTTAGTGGGACTAGCGGGAGATGAGCAGTTCTTC. Its translation: CASSLVGLAGDEQFF.

This clonotype was observed a handful of times. The V gene is TRBV6-5, the J gene TRBJ2-7; 13 bases are shared with TRBD2. Germline loops: CDR1 MNHEY, CDR2 SVGAGI. Germline trimming cut 0 bases from V and 5 bases from J; bases unmatched to any gene: 1. The CDR3 length is 15 residues. This CDR3 is CASSYSGLAGDEQYF. The CDR3 DNA follows: TGTGCCAGCAGTTACTCCGGACTAGCGGGAGACGAGCAGTACTTC.

In its sample, this clonotype was seen a few times. The chain recombines TRBV6-4 with TRBJ2-5; 12 bases are shared with TRBD1. Germline values: CDR1 MRHNA, CDR2 SNTAGT. This CDR3 region has 17 residues. V shed 6 bases and J 2 bases; nucleotides not matched to a gene: 10. The CDR3 loop reads CASRGQGARRTQETQYF. CDR3 DNA: TGTGCCAGCAGGGGACAGGGGGCCCGAAGGACTCAAGAGACCCAGTACTTC.

This chain connects TRBV20-1 to TRBJ2-7; 7 bases fit TRBD2. The trim removed 7 bases at V and 4 bases at J, leaving 10 bases unmatched. The CDR3 consists of 13 residues. Germline-derived CDR1 and CDR2 are DFQATT and SNEGSKA (reference sequence). CDR3 nucleotide sequence: TGCAGTGGCTTTAAGGGGAGGGGTTACGAGCAGTACTTC. It encodes CSGFKGRGYEQYF.

This clonotype turned up a few times. This rearrangement joins TRBV6-2 or TRBV6-3 to TRBJ2-4; D not certain. Germline V CDR1 and CDR2: MNHEY, SVGEGT. CDR3 length: 12 residues. Trimming removed 7 bases from V and 8 bases from J, with 12 bases in between. As DNA, the CDR3 is TGTGCCAGCATTATGAAACGGGACATTCAGTACTTC. Translating it yields CASIMKRDIQYF.